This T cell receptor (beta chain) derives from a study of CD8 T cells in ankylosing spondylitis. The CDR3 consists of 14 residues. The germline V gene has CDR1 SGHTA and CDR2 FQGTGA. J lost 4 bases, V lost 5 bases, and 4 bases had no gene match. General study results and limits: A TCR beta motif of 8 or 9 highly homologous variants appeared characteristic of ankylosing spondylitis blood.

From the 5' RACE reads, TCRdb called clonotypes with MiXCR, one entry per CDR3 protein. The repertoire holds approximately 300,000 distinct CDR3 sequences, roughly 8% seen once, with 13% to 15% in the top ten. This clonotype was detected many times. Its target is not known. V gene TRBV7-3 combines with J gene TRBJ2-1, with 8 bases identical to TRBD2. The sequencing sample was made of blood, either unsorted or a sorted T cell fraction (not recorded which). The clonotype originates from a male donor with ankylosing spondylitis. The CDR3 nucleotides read TGTGCCAGCAGCCAAGCGGGAGTGTACAATGAGCAGTTCTTC. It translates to CASSQAGVYNEQFF.